This is a list of T cell receptor beta chains from one sample in a study of T cell repertoires in cytomegalovirus infection. TCRdb reanalysed the reads using MiXCR and keeps one entry per CDR3 protein. The sample has around 570,000 distinct CDR3 sequences; almost 40% are singletons. Their antigens remain unidentified. The starting material was cultured PBMCs, obtained from culture after CMV antigen stimulation. These TCRs come from a human donor in good health (CMV status not recorded). Some clones in this sample may be carry-over from other donors' samples. Both conserved end residues are part of each CDR3. A D gene is named only where the DNA matches it firmly. Where a row states a size, it is once, few, many or the class of an expanded clone; other rows omit it.

j_gene	len	d_gene	abundance	v_gene	CDR3nt	CDR3aa
TRBJ2-7	10	.	.	TRBV2	TGTGCCAGCAGTGTTCCCGAGCAGTACTTC	CASSVPEQYF
TRBJ1-6	14	.	few	TRBV6-5	TGTGCCAGCAGTTCCCCCGGGACATATTCACCCCTCCACTTT	CASSSPGTYSPLHF
TRBJ1-5	13	.	few	TRBV7-9	TGTGCCAGCAGCCCAGACGGTGCCCAGCCCCAGCATTTT	CASSPDGAQPQHF
TRBJ2-3	14	.	.	TRBV6-1	TGTGCCAGCAGCCAGGTGTGGGGGGCAGATACGCAGTATTTT	CASSQVWGADTQYF
TRBJ2-2	17	TRBD2	.	TRBV6-2/TRBV6-3	TGTGCCAGCAGTTACCGGACTAGATCGGGAAACACCGGGGAGCTGTTTTTT	CASSYRTRSGNTGELFF
TRBJ2-7	14	.	few	TRBV7-2	TGTGCCAGCAGCTCCAAGGGCGCGTTTTCCGAGCAGTACTTC	CASSSKGAFSEQYF
TRBJ2-3	15	.	.	TRBV5-1	TGCGCCAGCAGCGAGCAGGGACTGGTCACAGATACGCAGTATTTT	CASSEQGLVTDTQYF
TRBJ1-5	21	.	once	TRBV7-2	TGTGCCAGCAGCTCTCCTATACAGGGATCCCATCGAACTTATAGCAATCAGCCCCAGCATTTT	CASSSPIQGSHRTYSNQPQHF
TRBJ1-1	17	.	.	TRBV19	TGTGCCAGTAGTATAACGGGACATGACGGTTGGAACACTGAAGCTTTCTTT	CASSITGHDGWNTEAFF
TRBJ2-1	15	.	.	TRBV15	TGTGCCACCAGCAGCCCCCTCCGACTCGGAAATGAGCAGTTCTTC	CATSSPLRLGNEQFF
TRBJ1-5	16	.	.	TRBV7-2	TGTGCCAGCAGCTTAACGACAGCTATAGGCAATCAGCCCCAGCATTTT	CASSLTTAIGNQPQHF
TRBJ1-5	17	.	.	TRBV7-9	TGTGCCAGCAGCTTAGTTCGAGGCGGGGAGGTTAGTCAGCCCCAGCATTTT	CASSLVRGGEVSQPQHF
TRBJ2-5	17	.	few	TRBV7-2	TGTGCCAGCAGCTCTATCAAGCAGGGGGGCAGGGGTGAGACCCAGTACTTC	CASSSIKQGGRGETQYF
TRBJ2-5	15	.	.	TRBV11-2	TGTGCCAGCAGCTTAAGGTGGGGGACCCCAGAGACCCAGTACTTC	CASSLRWGTPETQYF
TRBJ2-5	17	TRBD2	.	TRBV6-2/TRBV6-3	TGTGCCAGCAGTTACTCGGCGCGGGAGGGCTACCAAGAGACCCAGTACTTC	CASSYSAREGYQETQYF
TRBJ1-5	15	.	few	TRBV6-6	TGTGCCAGCCGAGGGGGAATCGTGCCGACTCAGCCCCAGCATTTT	CASRGGIVPTQPQHF
TRBJ1-2	16	TRBD1	.	TRBV6-6	TGTGCCAGCAGTTCCGTAGGGACCGGGACAGACTATGGCTACACCTTC	CASSSVGTGTDYGYTF
TRBJ1-1	11	.	.	TRBV12-3/TRBV12-4	TGTGCCAGCAGAGTGGAAACTGAAGCTTTCTTT	CASRVETEAFF
TRBJ2-5	15	.	.	TRBV18	TGTGCCAGCTCACCACCAGGGACTTCCTTCGGGACCCAGTACTTC	CASSPPGTSFGTQYF
TRBJ2-7	14	.	.	TRBV11-2	TGTGCCAGCAGCAAGACTCTTAGCTCCTACGAGCAGTACTTC	CASSKTLSSYEQYF
TRBJ2-5	19	TRBD2	few	TRBV15	TGTGCCACCAGCAGAGAACATCCTAGCGGGGGGATTATCCAAGAGACCCAGTACTTC	CATSREHPSGGIIQETQYF
TRBJ2-7	13	.	many	TRBV7-2	TGTGCCAGCAGCTCAACCTGGACAGACGAGCAGTACTTC	CASSSTWTDEQYF
TRBJ2-7	13	.	.	TRBV2	TGTGCCAGCAGTGGCGCGGGGTACTACGAGCAGTACTTC	CASSGAGYYEQYF
TRBJ2-2	12	.	.	TRBV6-2/TRBV6-3	TGTGCCAGCAGACAGGGTCCGGGGGAGCTGTTTTTT	CASRQGPGELFF
TRBJ2-7	15	TRBD2	.	TRBV5-1	TGCGCCAGCAGCCAGGGACTAGCGGGGGCGGAAAAGCAGTACTTC	CASSQGLAGAEKQYF
TRBJ1-5	15	.	.	TRBV4-3	TGCGCCAGCAGCCAAGATTGGCAGACCAATCAGCCCCAGCATTTT	CASSQDWQTNQPQHF
TRBJ2-7	14	.	.	TRBV6-6	TGTGCCAGCAGTTACTCGGGGTCGACTGACGAGCAGTACTTC	CASSYSGSTDEQYF
TRBJ1-6	13	.	few	TRBV28	TGTGCCAGCAGTCCTGCGGGAAATTCACCCCTCCACTTT	CASSPAGNSPLHF
TRBJ2-1	17	TRBD2	once	TRBV12-3/TRBV12-4	TGTGCCAGCAGTTTAGATCGTTATAGCGGGAGCCATGATAGTCAGTTCTTC	CASSLDRYSGSHDSQFF
TRBJ2-5	14	.	few	TRBV20-1	TGCAGTGCTGGGGTGGAGGGAAGTTGGGAGACCCAGTACTTC	CSAGVEGSWETQYF
TRBJ2-3	13	.	few	TRBV11-2	TGTGCCAGCAGCTCGGACCAGTGGGATACGCAGTATTTT	CASSSDQWDTQYF
TRBJ1-5	15	.	.	TRBV15	TGTGCCACCAGCAGAGAGGACCGGGGCAATCAGCCCCAGCATTTT	CATSREDRGNQPQHF
TRBJ2-5	13	.	.	TRBV6-5	TGTGCCAGCAGTTACTTGGACAAAGAGACCCAGTACTTC	CASSYLDKETQYF
TRBJ1-1	12	TRBD1	.	TRBV7-8	TGTGCCAGCAGCTTAGGGACAGGGCAAGCTTTCTTT	CASSLGTGQAFF
TRBJ1-5	13	.	many	TRBV7-2	TGTGCCAGCAGCCCCGCCGTGAATCAGCCCCAGCATTTT	CASSPAVNQPQHF
TRBJ2-6	17	.	.	TRBV6-2/TRBV6-3	TGTGCCAGCAGTGAAAGTTTCGGGAACCCTGGGGCCAACGTCCTGACTTTC	CASSESFGNPGANVLTF
TRBJ1-2	19	.	.	TRBV18	TGTGCCAGCTCACCGCGGGACCTGATCCTCCGTTTAACAAGCTATGGCTACACCTTC	CASSPRDLILRLTSYGYTF
TRBJ2-3	14	.	.	TRBV6-2/TRBV6-3	TGTGCCAGCAGTGAAGTCCTAGTCACAGATACGCAGTATTTT	CASSEVLVTDTQYF
TRBJ2-5	16	.	.	TRBV19	TGTGCCAGTACCGCGTGGGGGCGCGGGGGACAAGAGACCCAGTACTTC	CASTAWGRGGQETQYF
TRBJ1-6	17	.	.	TRBV7-8	TGTGCCAGCAGCTTAGCGACAGGATTGGAGTATAATTCACCCCTCCACTTT	CASSLATGLEYNSPLHF
TRBJ1-5	13	.	.	TRBV6-8	TGTGCCAGCAGCTTTGGACCTCTTCAGCCCCAGCATTTT	CASSFGPLQPQHF
TRBJ2-3	14	.	once	TRBV18	TGTGCCAGCTCACCAATAATCCGCACAGATACGCAGTATTTT	CASSPIIRTDTQYF
TRBJ1-4	15	.	.	TRBV27	TGTGCCAGCAAATTTCGAGGCCAGACTAATGAAAAACTGTTTTTT	CASKFRGQTNEKLFF